One sample yielded the 24 T cell receptor beta chains listed below, sequenced in a study of cytomegalovirus exposure and HLA in healthy donors. PCR amplification relied on 60 Vbeta primers (plus 13 Jbeta primers). Assay: immunoSEQ multiplex PCR; the TCRdb copy retains only in-frame clones and omits some. In the table there are around 99,000 clones, under 85% of which are singletons. Sequencing input: PBMCs. Every receptor here comes from a woman in her forties or fifties in good health and CMV-seropositive.

The chain couples TRBV7-3 to TRBJ2-7; possible D gene TRBD1, 6 bases. The germline V and J ends were trimmed by 0 bases and 5 bases, with 11 bases remaining between them. There are 14 residues in the CDR3. The germline V gene encodes CDR1 SGHTA and CDR2 FQGTGA. This CDR3 is CASSLTRAGDEQYF. CDR3 DNA sequence: TGTGCCAGCAGCTTAACGAGGGCAGGGGACGAGCAGTACTTC.

The rearrangement joins TRBV5-1 to TRBJ2-1; TRBD1 agrees at 7 bases. Trimming took 4 bases from V and 7 from J; bases not matched to a gene: 5. Germline-derived CDR1 and CDR2 are SGHRS and YFSETQ. The CDR3 spans 13 residues. The CDR3: CASSTGALNEQFF. The CDR3 coding sequence is TGCGCCAGCAGCACAGGGGCCCTAAATGAGCAGTTCTTC.

The CDR3 nucleotides read TGTGCCAGCTATCCAGGGGGATTCACAGATACGCAGTATTTT. Its translation: CASYPGGFTDTQYF. This rearrangement joins TRBV6-6 to TRBJ2-3; 7 bases align to TRBD1. Germline assignment: CDR1 MNHNY and CDR2 SVGAGI (reference sequence). J lost 2 bases, V lost 8 bases, and 7 bases had no gene match. CDR3 length: 14 residues.

V is TRBV5-1 and J is TRBJ2-7, with 10 bases identical to TRBD2. Germline V gives CDR1 SGHRS, CDR2 YFSETQ. The CDR3 is made up of 14 amino acids. The J segment lost 0 bases and the V segment lost 4 bases, leaving 1 base of the junction unmatched. Here the CDR3 DNA reads TGCGCCAGCAGCCGGACTAGCGGCTCCTACGAGCAGTACTTC. This encodes CASSRTSGSYEQYF.

The chain combines TRBV6-1 with TRBJ1-1; 8 positions agree with TRBD1. This CDR3 comprises 13 residues. The V segment lost 6 bases and the J segment 5 bases; nucleotides outside the gene matches: 5. From germline, CDR1 is MNHNS and CDR2 SASEGT. The CDR3 is CASRTGGGTEAFF. The DNA of the CDR3 is TGTGCCAGCAGAACAGGGGGGGGGACTGAAGCTTTCTTT.

The chain carries TRBV5-1 and TRBJ2-3; possibly TRBD2 for D (8 bases). Germline V lookup: CDR1 SGHRS, CDR2 YFSETQ. Between the trimmed V and J ends, which lost 4 bases and 1 base, there was a span of 19 bases. The CDR3 length is 17 residues. CDR3 protein: CASSPREGASGTDTQYF. In DNA form, the CDR3 reads TGCGCCAGCAGCCCCCGGGAGGGGGCTTCTGGCACAGATACGCAGTATTTT.

V gene TRBV5-1 combines with J gene TRBJ1-6, with D perhaps matching TRBD1 (5 bases). Germline CDR1 and CDR2: SGHRS and YFSETQ. V was cut by 0 bases and J by 1 base, with 5 bases left in between. This CDR3 contains 15 residues. The CDR3 loop reads CASSLEGSYNSPLHF. As DNA, the CDR3 is TGCGCCAGCAGCTTGGAGGGGTCCTATAATTCACCCCTCCACTTT. The complete variable domain, with remaining parts taken from reference TRBV5-1 and TRBJ1-6, reads KAGVTQTPRYLIKTRGQQVTLSCSPISGHRSVSWYQQTPGQGLQFLFEYFSETQRNKGNFPGRFSGRQFSNSRSEMNVSTLELGDSALYLCASSLEGSYNSPLHFGNGTRLTVT.

The chain recombines TRBV9 with TRBJ2-3, with a possible D match to TRBD2 (6 bases). Trimming took off 2 bases at V and 1 base at J, with 11 bases between the two ends. This CDR3 contains 15 residues. CDR1 and CDR2 (germline): SGDLS, YYNGEE. CDR3 coding DNA: TGTGCCAGCAGCGTTGGTGGCGGGGGCACAGATACGCAGTATTTT. This sequence encodes CASSVGGGGTDTQYF.

The chain is built from TRBV5-6 and TRBJ2-3; weak D call: TRBD1 (5 bases). Germline V gene sequence: CDR1 SGHDT, CDR2 YYEEEE. V was cut by 0 bases and J by 0 bases, with 8 bases left in between. CDR3 length: 15 residues. The CDR3 region is CASSLEDTSTDTQYF. The CDR3 bases are TGTGCCAGCAGCTTGGAGGACACTAGCACAGATACGCAGTATTTT. Full variable domain (remainder filled in from reference TRBV5-6 and TRBJ2-3): DAGVTQSPTHLIKTRGQQVTLRCSPKSGHDTVSWYQQALGQGPQFIFQYYEEEERQRGNFPDRFSGHQFPNYSSELNVNALLLGDSALYLCASSLEDTSTDTQYFGPGTRLTVL.

The chain combines TRBV5-4 with TRBJ2-7; D perhaps matches TRBD2 (6 bases). V was pared by 4 bases and J by 3 bases, with 20 bases between. CDR3 length: 16 amino acids. The germline CDR1 and CDR2 sequences are SGHNT and YYREEE (reference sequence). Here the CDR3 reads CASSPGGTGVFYEQYF. The CDR3, as DNA: TGTGCCAGCAGCCCCGGCGGGACGGGGGTGTTCTACGAGCAGTACTTC.

A note on this clone: A read error may produce the germline difference seen at one junction end. This rearrangement joins TRBV7-9 to TRBJ2-1, with D possibly matching TRBD2 (7 bases). The CDR3 contains 12 residues. Looked up from germline, CDR1 is SEHNR and CDR2 is FQNEAQ (reference sequence). CDR3: CSSRRGGRKQFF. The CDR3 DNA is TGTTCCAGCAGGAGGGGGGGGCGAAAGCAGTTCTTC.

This clone was counted only a few times. J is TRBJ1-2 and V is TRBV7-2; D is uncertain. CDR1 is SGHTA and CDR2 is FQGNSA in the germline V gene. Trimming shortened V by 2 bases and J by 5 bases, and 6 bases separated the two germline ends. The CDR3 spans 12 residues. The CDR3 loop reads CASSLIGYGYTF. CDR3 nucleotides: TGTGCCAGCAGCTTAATCGGTTATGGCTACACCTTC.

The V and J genes are TRBV19 and TRBJ2-7, with 11 bases identical to TRBD2. The CDR3 spans 12 residues. Germline assignment: CDR1 LNHDA and CDR2 SQIVND (reference sequence). V was pared by 9 bases and J by 3 bases, with 1 base of the junction left unmatched. CDR3 residues: CASGTSGYEQYF. Here the CDR3 DNA reads TGTGCCAGCGGGACTAGCGGCTACGAGCAGTACTTC.

The rearrangement uses TRBV19 and TRBJ2-4; the match to TRBD1 covers 9 bases. This CDR3 contains 17 residues. Germline-derived CDR1 and CDR2 are LNHDA and SQIVND (reference sequence). V dropped 6 bases and J dropped 7; count of bases not matched to a gene: 16. The CDR3 loop reads CASSPRAGTGYENIQYF. CDR3 coding DNA: TGTGCCAGTAGCCCCAGAGCCGGGACAGGGTATGAGAACATTCAGTACTTC.

The CDR3 nucleotides are TGTGCAAGTCGCTTAGGGCCAGAAGAGACCCAGTACTTC. It is translated as CASRLGPEETQYF. This sequence joins TRBV12-2 and TRBJ2-5; the table names TRBD1, a call not compared with the DNA. TRBV12-2 is deemed a pseudogene. The CDR3 has 13 amino acids.

The chain employs TRBV7-2 and TRBJ1-2; possible D gene TRBD1, 5 bases. Germline CDR1 reads SGHTA; CDR2 reads FQGNSA. V lost 4 bases to trimming and J lost 5 bases, with 17 bases between them. The CDR3 runs 15 residues. CDR3 nucleotide sequence: TGTGCCAGCAGCTCCAGCTTGACGGGGGGGTATGGCTACACCTTC. It yields the protein CASSSSLTGGYGYTF.

CDR3 amino acids: CASSYGGGGQPQHF. DNA for the CDR3: TGTGCCAGCAGTTACGGCGGGGGTGGCCAGCCCCAGCATTTT. The gene calls are TRBV6-6 and TRBJ1-5; tentative D call: TRBD1 (5 bases). Trimming left V 2 bases short and J 7 bases short, with 12 bases between. The CDR3 sequence is 14 residues long. CDR1 and CDR2 from the germline V gene are MNHNY and SVGAGI (reference sequence).

This chain joins TRBV27 and TRBJ2-5, with 10 nucleotides matching TRBD2. Germline CDR1 and CDR2: MNHEY and SMNVEV (reference sequence). The CDR3 loop spans 15 amino acids. J was trimmed by 2 bases and V by 3 bases; bases with no gene match: 3. This chain's CDR3 is CASSFTSGAQETQYF. CDR3 nucleotides: TGTGCCAGCAGTTTTACTAGCGGGGCTCAAGAGACCCAGTACTTC.

V is TRBV5-1 and J is TRBJ1-2; D ambiguous. Per the germline V gene, CDR1 is SGHRS and CDR2 is YFSETQ. V lost 4 bases and J 4 bases, leaving 14 bases between the germline ends. This CDR3 contains 14 residues. The CDR3 DNA reads as TGCGCCAGCAGCCCCCCGGGGATTTTCTATGGCTACACCTTC. Translated: CASSPPGIFYGYTF.

This rearrangement joins TRBV7-3 to TRBJ2-2; 11 bases match TRBD2. CDR3 length: 16 residues. CDR1 and CDR2 from the germline V gene are SGHTA and FQGTGA. Unmatched junction bases numbered 10, after V lost 5 bases and J lost 8 bases. The CDR3 DNA reads as TGTGCCAGCAGCCCCCAACTAGCGGGAGTAGGGGGGGAGCTGTTTTTT. Translated, it gives CASSPQLAGVGGELFF. The full variable domain, its missing parts supplied by reference TRBV7-3 and TRBJ2-2, is GAGVSQTPSNKVTEKGKYVELRCDPISGHTALYWYRQSLGQGPEFLIYFQGTGAADDSGLPNDRFFAVRPEGSVSTLKIQRTERGDSAVYLCASSPQLAGVGGELFFGEGSRLTVL.

This clone was seen only once. This chain connects TRBV7-2 to TRBJ2-6; 8 nucleotides line up with TRBD1. V was pared by 2 bases and J by 0 bases, with 9 bases of the junction left unmatched. The V gene's germline CDR1 is SGHTA and CDR2 FQGNSA. The CDR3 is 19 residues long. The CDR3 region is CASSLSRTGMSSGANVLTF. In nucleotides, the CDR3 is TGTGCCAGCAGCTTATCACGGACAGGGATGAGCTCTGGGGCCAACGTCCTGACTTTC. The full variable domain, its missing parts supplied by reference TRBV7-2 and TRBJ2-6, is GAGVSQSPSNKVTEKGKDVELRCDPISGHTALYWYRQSLGQGLEFLIYFQGNSAPDKSGLPSDRFSAERTGGSVSTLTIQRTQQEDSAVYLCASSLSRTGMSSGANVLTFGAGSRLTVL.

The chain carries TRBV19 and TRBJ2-6; 7 bases agree with TRBD1. The J segment lost 0 bases and the V segment lost 6 bases, leaving 5 bases of the junction unmatched. This CDR3 has 16 residues. Per germline, CDR1 LNHDA and CDR2 SQIVND (reference sequence). In DNA, the CDR3 is TGTGCCAGTAGCATCACAGGGGTCTCTGGGGCCAACGTCCTGACTTTC. Translating gives CASSITGVSGANVLTF.

This chain connects TRBV6-6 to TRBJ2-5; 8 nucleotides agree with TRBD2. Germline assignment: CDR1 MNHNY and CDR2 SVGAGI (reference sequence). J lost 5 bases, V lost 7 bases, and 12 bases had no gene match. The CDR3 is 15 residues long. The chain's CDR3 is CASTVAGSGGETQYF. DNA for the CDR3: TGTGCCAGCACCGTAGCGGGATCCGGCGGGGAGACCCAGTACTTC.

This chain uses TRBV7-3 with TRBJ2-3, with TRBD2 identical over 11 bases. The CDR3 covers 16 residues. The V segment lost 3 bases and the J segment 0 bases; nucleotides outside the gene matches: 2. Per the germline V gene, CDR1 is SGHTA and CDR2 is FQGTGA. The CDR3 DNA is TGTGCCAGCAGCTTTGGGACTAGCGGAAGCACAGATACGCAGTATTTT. Its translation: CASSFGTSGSTDTQYF. The entire variable domain, with the rest obtained from reference TRBV7-3 and TRBJ2-3, is as follows: GAGVSQTPSNKVTEKGKYVELRCDPISGHTALYWYRQSLGQGPEFLIYFQGTGAADDSGLPNDRFFAVRPEGSVSTLKIQRTERGDSAVYLCASSFGTSGSTDTQYFGPGTRLTVL.